This T cell receptor (beta chain) was found in a study of T cells after yellow fever vaccination. Study results and limitations: Across the CD4 and CD8 compartments, a small share of clonotypes was present in both.

This clonotype was found a few times. Antigen specificity is unknown. TCRdb reprocessed the 5' RACE reads via MiXCR and lists one record per CDR3 protein. The sample has 450,000 to 650,000 distinct CDR3 sequences; approximately 13% are singletons. The sequences come from PBMCs, collected on the day of the yellow fever booster vaccination. This clonotype originated in a man aged 30-40 years who received the YFV17D yellow fever vaccine.

The CDR3, as DNA: TGCGCCAGCAGCCCAAGAACAGGGGGCGACTATGGCTACACCTTC. As protein: CASSPRTGGDYGYTF. This sequence joins TRBV5-1 and TRBJ1-2; 9 bases line up with TRBD1. Germline V gene lookup returns CDR1 SGHRS and CDR2 YFSETQ. The CDR3 is 15 amino acids. V shed 4 bases and J 3 bases; nucleotides not matched to a gene: 7.